The 32 T cell receptor beta chains below were found in one sample sequenced in a study of blood T cell repertoires in COVID-19. Data came from immunoSEQ multiplex PCR; TCRdb stores just in-frame clones and leaves some out. The sample has 110,000 or so clones, 85% seen once; the top ten hold approximately 13%. Sequencing was performed on peripheral blood. Receptors were obtained from a human donor in a cohort sampled during active COVID-19.

The chain joins TRBV19 to TRBJ1-5, with D possibly matching TRBD1 (5 bases). Germline CDR1 reads LNHDA; CDR2 reads SQIVND (reference sequence). This CDR3 comprises 18 residues. The V end was cut by 4 bases, the J end by 4 bases, with 23 bases between. For the CDR3, the DNA is TGTGCCAGTAGTAGTAGGAGGGGAGGTTTGGTGGGGAATCAGCCCCAGCATTTT. Translation gives CASSSRRGGLVGNQPQHF.

The rearrangement links TRBV7-2 to TRBJ1-1, with 9 bases that match TRBD1. Germline trimming cut 5 bases from V and 11 bases from J; bases unmatched to any gene: 9. The germline gives CDR1 SGHTA, CDR2 FQGNSA. The CDR3 is 13 amino acids. DNA for the CDR3: TGTGCCAGCAGCCTTACCGGGACAGGGTACGCTTTCTTT. Its protein is CASSLTGTGYAFF. Together with reference TRBV7-2 and TRBJ1-1, the CDR3 gives the full variable domain: GAGVSQSPSNKVTEKGKDVELRCDPISGHTALYWYRQSLGQGLEFLIYFQGNSAPDKSGLPSDRFSAERTGGSVSTLTIQRTQQEDSAVYLCASSLTGTGYAFFGQGTRLTVV.

The chain links TRBV12-3 or TRBV12-4 to TRBJ1-1; no definite D call. The CDR3 extends over 13 amino acids. Trimming removed 6 bases from V and 0 bases from J, with 8 bases in between. The CDR3 spells CASSLHMNTEAFF. The CDR3 DNA reads TGTGCCAGCAGCTTGCACATGAACACTGAAGCTTTCTTT.

The V gene is TRBV30, the J gene TRBJ2-3, with unresolved D. V lost 2 bases and J lost 1, with 10 bases in between. The germline CDR1 and CDR2 sequences are GTSNPN and SVGIG (reference sequence). The CDR3 has 14 amino acids. The CDR3 spells CAWSRPEGTDTQYF. CDR3 nucleotide sequence: TGTGCCTGGAGTCGCCCCGAGGGCACAGATACGCAGTATTTT.

The chain couples TRBV24-1 to TRBJ1-2, with 9 nucleotides matching TRBD1. V gave up 12 bases and J gave up 3 bases; unmatched junction bases: 16. Germline-derived CDR1 and CDR2 are KGHDR and SFDVKD. The CDR3 spans 16 residues. CDR3 protein: CAPSSLTGGEDYGYTF. The CDR3 DNA reads TGTGCCCCTAGTTCCCTCACAGGGGGCGAAGACTATGGCTACACCTTC.

V is TRBV28 and J is TRBJ1-4; the D gene is possibly TRBD1 (6 bases). The germline V gene has CDR1 MDHEN and CDR2 SYDVKM. The V gene lost 3 bases and the J gene lost 4 bases, with 12 bases spanning the gap. There are 15 residues in the CDR3. The CDR3 DNA reads TGTGCCAGCAGTTTGGACAGCCGACTTAATGAAAAACTGTTTTTT. Its translation is CASSLDSRLNEKLFF.

This clone has more than one count but fewer than ten. The chain is built from TRBV6-2 or TRBV6-3 and TRBJ1-3, with TRBD1 matching over 7 bases. The CDR3 length is 15 residues. Germline CDR1 is MNHEY and CDR2 is SVGEGT. Germline trimming cut 4 bases from V and 4 bases from J; bases unmatched to any gene: 7. CDR3 nucleotide sequence: TGTGCCAGCAGTTCCCCGGGACAGCACGGAAACACCATATATTTT. It codes for CASSSPGQHGNTIYF.

J is TRBJ1-5 and V is TRBV28, with D uncertain. This CDR3 has 14 residues. Trimming took off 2 bases at V and 9 bases at J, with 14 bases between the two ends. The germline gives CDR1 MDHEN, CDR2 SYDVKM. CDR3 sequence reads: CASSLERVLRPQHF. For the CDR3, the DNA is TGTGCCAGCAGTTTAGAGAGGGTCTTACGGCCCCAGCATTTT.

This clone occurred once. The chain links TRBV5-8 to TRBJ1-2; D unresolved. There are 15 residues in the CDR3. Germline assignment: CDR1 SGHTS and CDR2 YDEGEE. V was shortened by 4 bases and J by 3 bases, with 16 bases between the two germline ends. CDR3 in DNA: TGTGCCAGCAGCCCTAGAGGAGAGATGTACTATGGCTACACCTTC. It translates to CASSPRGEMYYGYTF.

This clone was recorded only once. The genes are TRBV9 and TRBJ1-5; 9 bases match TRBD1. After removal of 4 bases from V and 7 bases from J, the junction contained 9 bases not matched to a gene. CDR1 SGDLS and CDR2 YYNGEE come from the germline V gene. This CDR3 contains 15 residues. CDR3 coding DNA: TGTGCCAGCAGCCCCGGGACAGGGATTGGCCAGCCCCAGCATTTT. Amino acids: CASSPGTGIGQPQHF.

V and J are TRBV7-2 and TRBJ1-3; D remains unclear. CDR1 is SGHTA, CDR2 FQGNSA, per germline. The V end lost 2 bases, the J end lost 2 bases, and 10 bases lay between the germline ends. This CDR3 is built from 15 residues. The CDR3 is CASSLIRVAGNTIYF. In nucleotides, the CDR3 is TGTGCCAGCAGCTTAATACGGGTAGCTGGAAACACCATATATTTT.

V and J are TRBV19 and TRBJ2-6; D gene ambiguous. The CDR3 has 15 amino acids. Trimming left V 0 bases short and J 0 bases short, with 3 bases between. From germline, CDR1 is LNHDA and CDR2 SQIVND (reference sequence). CDR3 amino acids: CASSIDISGANVLTF. CDR3 DNA sequence: TGTGCCAGTAGTATAGATATCTCTGGGGCCAACGTCCTGACTTTC.

The table lists this clone with a count of one. The gene calls are TRBV27 and TRBJ2-3; 8 positions match TRBD1. Looked up from germline, CDR1 is MNHEY and CDR2 is SMNVEV (reference sequence). J gave up 4 bases and V 0 bases, and 3 bases lay outside the gene matches. This CDR3 has 15 residues. This CDR3 is CASSLSRQGSDTQYF. DNA for the CDR3: TGTGCCAGCAGTTTATCGAGACAGGGGTCAGATACGCAGTATTTT.

A few counts support this clone. The CDR3 sequence is CASSLSSGQGGGFGQPQHF. The CDR3 bases are TGTGCCAGCAGTTTGAGTTCGGGACAGGGAGGGGGCTTTGGTCAGCCCCAGCATTTT. The chain joins TRBV6-2 or TRBV6-3 to TRBJ1-5; 9 positions agree with TRBD1. Germline-derived CDR1 and CDR2 are MNHEY and SVGEGT. Trimming took 4 bases from V and 6 from J; bases not matched to a gene: 19. This CDR3 is built from 19 residues.

This sequence joins TRBV2 and TRBJ2-5; weak D call: TRBD1 (6 bases). V gave up 10 bases and J gave up 2 bases, with 14 bases separating them. This CDR3 has 13 amino acids. Per the germline V gene, CDR1 is SNHLY and CDR2 is FYNNEI. The CDR3 nucleotides are TGTGCCACCCTAGGACAGAATCAAGAGACCCAGTACTTC. Protein: CATLGQNQETQYF.

The genes are TRBV24-1 and TRBJ2-5; D possibly corresponds to TRBD2 (7 bases). Germline V lookup: CDR1 KGHDR, CDR2 SFDVKD. The germline V and J ends were trimmed by 4 bases and 7 bases, with 9 bases remaining between them. This CDR3 has 12 amino acids. In DNA, the CDR3 is TGTGCCACCAGTGAGGGAGGGGGGACCCAGTACTTC. Translation: CATSEGGGTQYF.

This chain links TRBV10-3 with TRBJ2-7; TRBD1 agrees at 9 bases. In germline, CDR1 is ENHRY, CDR2 SYGVKD. Trimming took 4 bases from V and 4 from J; bases not matched to a gene: 8. The CDR3 is 15 amino acids. Here the CDR3 reads CAISGGGTGIYEQYF. The CDR3 nucleotides read TGTGCCATCAGTGGGGGTGGGACAGGGATTTACGAGCAGTACTTC.

The gene calls are TRBV6-1 and TRBJ2-7, with TRBD1 identical over 8 bases. The CDR3 is made up of 15 amino acids. V was clipped by 0 bases and J by 3 bases; unmatched bases: 4. Looked up from germline, CDR1 is MNHNS and CDR2 is SASEGT. The DNA for the CDR3 is TGTGCCAGCAGTGAAGCCTTGGACAGGGTCTACGAGCAGTACTTC. Its translation is CASSEALDRVYEQYF.

This sequence joins TRBV4-3 and TRBJ2-5; no definite D call. Germline CDR1 reads LGHNA; CDR2 reads YSLEER. The CDR3 is 15 amino acids. The V gene lost 0 bases and the J gene lost 5 bases, with 13 bases spanning the gap. The chain's CDR3 is CASSQDPTEAETQYF. The DNA for the CDR3 is TGCGCCAGCAGCCAAGATCCGACTGAGGCGGAGACCCAGTACTTC.

The chain joins TRBV5-4 to TRBJ2-1; 14 nucleotides align to TRBD2. The germline gives CDR1 SGHNT, CDR2 YYREEE (reference sequence). V shed 3 bases and J 1 base; nucleotides not matched to a gene: 3. The CDR3 covers 17 residues. The CDR3 nucleotides read TGTGCCAGCAGCTCTGGACTAGCGGGGGGTTCCTACAATGAGCAGTTCTTC. It translates to CASSSGLAGGSYNEQFF.

This clone has just one count. The V call is TRBV2, the J call TRBJ2-5, with 7 nucleotides matching TRBD1. The CDR3 consists of 13 residues. J lost 7 bases, V lost 7 bases, and 9 bases had no gene match. Germline V gives CDR1 SNHLY, CDR2 FYNNEI. This chain's CDR3 is CASTTDRPGTQYF. CDR3 DNA sequence: TGTGCCAGCACCACGGACAGGCCAGGGACCCAGTACTTC.

The chain employs TRBV6-4 and TRBJ2-3; 9 bases are shared with TRBD2. Trimming took 7 bases from V and 2 from J; bases not matched to a gene: 7. The CDR3 is 15 residues long. Per germline, CDR1 MRHNA and CDR2 SNTAGT. The chain's CDR3 is CASKPSGGPTDTQYF. The CDR3 nucleotides are TGTGCCAGCAAACCAAGCGGGGGGCCCACAGATACGCAGTATTTT.

CDR3 in amino acids: CASRRSGDSYNEQFF. The CDR3 coding sequence is TGTGCCAGCAGGAGGAGCGGGGACTCGTACAATGAGCAGTTCTTC. This chain links TRBV27 with TRBJ2-1; 7 positions agree with TRBD2. Per germline, CDR1 MNHEY and CDR2 SMNVEV (reference sequence). V shed 6 bases, J shed 4 bases, and the junction held 9 bases outside the gene matches. The CDR3 length is 15 residues.

This clone was observed once. The missing conserved phenylalanine or tryptophan at the end of this CDR3 makes a read error likely. The DNA is left out, because the CDR3 cannot be placed on it with certainty; the CDR3 is given as TCRdb lists it. This rearrangement joins TRBV19 to TRBJ1-1. The CDR3 is 9 residues long, counting both termini. Germline V gene lookup returns CDR1 LNHDA and CDR2 SQIVND (reference sequence). The CDR3 loop reads CASSRGAES.

The chain joins TRBV7-2 to TRBJ2-1, with 7 bases identical to TRBD2. The CDR3 runs to 14 residues. With 5 bases clipped from V and 3 bases from J, the junction kept 4 bases outside the gene matches. Germline lookup yields CDR1 SGHTA and CDR2 FQGNSA. DNA of the CDR3: TGTGCCAGCAGCCAGTCGGGGGGCTACAATGAGCAGTTCTTC. As protein: CASSQSGGYNEQFF.

This sequence joins TRBV9 and TRBJ2-7; D may be TRBD1 (6 bases). Germline V gene data show CDR1 as SGDLS and CDR2 as YYNGEE. V gave up 0 bases and J gave up 7 bases, with 11 bases separating them. This CDR3 spans 13 amino acids. The CDR3 is CASSVVQGTEQYF. In nucleotides, the CDR3 is TGTGCCAGCAGCGTAGTACAGGGTACTGAGCAGTACTTC.

This clone was counted a few times. This rearrangement joins TRBV7-8 to TRBJ1-4, with 8 bases matching TRBD1. Germline V gene lookup returns CDR1 SGHVS and CDR2 FQNEAQ. The CDR3 spans 15 residues. Losses at the gene ends were 5 bases for V and 6 bases for J; bases not matched to a gene: 8. The CDR3 protein is CASSIRQGRDEKLFF. The CDR3 coding sequence is TGTGCCAGCAGCATCCGACAGGGGAGAGATGAAAAACTGTTTTTT.

The genes are TRBV7-2 and TRBJ2-1, with 7 bases aligning to TRBD1. V lost 1 base to trimming and J lost 0 bases; unmatched junction nucleotides: 6. The CDR3 contains 17 residues. Germline V CDR1 and CDR2: SGHTA, FQGNSA. CDR3 amino acids: CASSLVGTASSYNEQFF. The DNA of the CDR3 is TGTGCCAGCAGCTTAGTGGGGACAGCGAGCTCCTACAATGAGCAGTTCTTC.

The chain carries TRBV7-2 and TRBJ1-5, with a tentative D call TRBD1 (6 bases). Germline CDR1 is SGHTA and CDR2 is FQGNSA. The CDR3 loop spans 17 amino acids. Deletions cut 5 bases from V and 1 base from J, with 18 bases between. This CDR3 reads CASSDQGRRGSNQPQHF. CDR3 nucleotides: TGTGCCAGCAGCGATCAGGGGCGGAGAGGGAGCAATCAGCCCCAGCATTTT.

This clone has just a few counts. V and J are TRBV11-2 and TRBJ1-3; 9 bases map to TRBD1. The CDR3 is 15 residues long. With 4 bases clipped from V and 4 bases from J, the junction kept 5 bases outside the gene matches. The germline V gene has CDR1 SGHAT and CDR2 FQNNGV. The CDR3 DNA sequence: TGTGCCAGCAGCTGGACAGGGGCCTACGGAAACACCATATATTTT. Translated: CASSWTGAYGNTIYF.

The genes are TRBV12-3 or TRBV12-4 and TRBJ2-1, with D unclear. Trimming cost V 7 bases and J 7 bases, with 8 bases left between them. The CDR3 loop spans 11 amino acids. In DNA form, the CDR3 reads TGTGCCAGCATGAGAGTTAATGAGCAGTTCTTC. Its translation is CASMRVNEQFF.

This chain links TRBV7-2 with TRBJ2-3; possibly TRBD2 for D (6 bases). CDR1 and CDR2 (germline): SGHTA, FQGNSA. V was clipped by 5 bases and J by 2 bases, with 11 bases between them. CDR3 length equals 14 residues. This CDR3 reads CASSTGLITDTQYF. For the CDR3, the DNA is TGTGCCAGCAGCACAGGACTAATCACAGATACGCAGTATTTT.